The table lists the clone carrying this T cell receptor (beta chain) with a count of one. No antigen is known for it. The entry originates in a study of siplizumab effects on memory and regulatory T cells. Study observations and caveats: Naive T cells were seen as more diverse than memory cells and as major alloresponse contributors. Proliferating Tregs taken from siplizumab cultures were not shown to have a confirmed suppressive function. Mappable alloreactive CD4+ clones came from Treg cells under 80% of the time on average with siplizumab, against about 25% in controls. Unstimulated subsets captured only a minor fraction of alloreactive clones.

Clones were read by immunoSEQ multiplex PCR, and TCRdb kept only the in-frame ones, dropping some. The table lists around 110,000 clones, around 94% of them singletons. This CDR3 is built from 14 residues. V was clipped by 5 bases and J by 0 bases, with 11 bases between them. Germline V CDR1 and CDR2: SQVTM, ANQGSEA. The sequence came from a human donor in good health. Sequences were obtained from non-Treg CD4+ T cells sorted from blood. V and J are TRBV29-1 and TRBJ2-4; a weak D match, TRBD2 (5 bases). DNA for the CDR3: TGCAGCGTTCGGGGTAGACTAGCCAAAAACATTCAGTACTTC. Amino acids: CSVRGRLAKNIQYF.